This T cell receptor beta chain was sequenced during a study of cytomegalovirus exposure and HLA in healthy donors (dated by TCRdb to the late 2010s). Some background on the complete study: In an earlier analysis of 450 to 750 of the donors, approximately 260 Gb of sequence data and 90 million to 120 million unique TCR beta sequences from roughly 200 million T cells were reported. An early release covering some 640 HLA-typed donors comprised roughly 300 gigabases of sequencing data and approximately 80 million unique TCR sequences. The genetic ancestry cluster associated with self-reported Caucasian donors included 81% of the approximately 400 genotyped donors. The aim of the study was to test whether cataloging public T cell receptors could identify signatures of past pathogen exposure. The study profiled the T cell repertoires of around 700 subjects by immunosequencing and related them to cytomegalovirus serostatus. Besides the first cohort of approximately 670 subjects, a separate validation cohort made up of 120 different subjects was used. High-throughput TCR immunosequencing, statistical association of individual TCRs with disease status, and machine learning were combined to predict cytomegalovirus infection status. A later analysis re-examined previously published TCR beta repertoires from about 700 donors and added high-resolution HLA genotyping to investigate patterns of TCR occurrence. Rather than drawing on any new phenotypic data, the later analysis identified candidate immune exposures from TCR beta sequences and the way those sequences occurred across donors. To decide whether each TCR beta V gene segment behaved as functional or pseudogenic, an earlier analysis of approximately 590 of the donors relied on high-throughput TCR beta sequencing. Donor age, sex, ethnicity and CMV serostatus were compiled together with the repertoire data. A later genetic analysis took genome-wide SNP genotypes for about 55% of the roughly 670 donors and used that subset as a discovery cohort. Every discovery cohort repertoire had been produced on one sequencing platform. Class I and class II HLA loci were covered by the typing at four-digit resolution. The number of donors typed differed by locus, with 629-630 for A, B, C, DRB1 and DQB1, around 520 for DQA1, about 610 for DPA1, and 472 for DPB1. A handful of DR-DQ haplotypes were treated as single units for association and clustering because of strong linkage in the cohort. Among some 410 genotyped donors of the cohort, an average of around 240,000 unique TCR beta nucleotide sequences was sequenced per donor, of which about 20% were non-productive. Overall results and qualifications from the work: In a later analysis, the rate of TCR association differed among HLA loci, with DRB1 alleles having the most associated TCRs and HLA-C alleles having the fewest. In the study, 150 to 200 TCR beta chains were listed as associated with cytomegalovirus. Most TCR sequences were seen in very few donors, while some public TCRs were found in many individuals. In a later analysis, most CMV-associated TCR beta chains were found to appear HLA-restricted, with HLA associations seemingly driven largely by CMV exposure. A further reported finding was that TCR beta sequences accurately predicted the HLA-A and HLA-B alleles for most subjects in the first cohort. A later genetic analysis reported fewer N-insertions in productive TCRs among donors in an Asian-associated ancestry cluster than the approximately 700-donor mean. Broadly in line with IMGT annotations, most TCR beta V segments showed up in productive rearrangements about 87% or about 30% of the time in an earlier analysis of 450 to 750 of the donors. At a false discovery rate of 0.05, a later analysis linked about 17,000 TCR beta sequences to specific HLA alleles. Some IMGT-functional V segments, including TRBV6-2 and TRBV6-3, could not be distinguished by the 87-base-pair reads and were therefore excluded. Because counts were too low, seventeen rarely observed V segments, including chromosome 9 orphons, were left out of the earlier analysis of 587 of the donors. Because HLA typing was unavailable for some donors at each locus, only the typed subset was used in association tests. In a later analysis, HLA-associated TCR beta chains were found to be more clonally expanded and to have lower generation probabilities than equally common non-associated chains. An association between a missense DCLRE1C variant and V-gene and J-gene trimming of TCR beta chains was found in a later genetic analysis and replicated in an independent cohort. The sequencing pipeline was judged likely to have produced a cluster of highly shared sequence variants as a technical artifact. The classifier was reported to diagnose cytomegalovirus status with high specificity and sensitivity in both the original and validation cohorts. Correlated functional status among segregating V segments might reflect linkage disequilibrium, but an unknown experimental factor could not be ruled out. According to the authors, the approach could potentially be generalized to other disease states and immunological phenotypes. For the cohort, immune exposure information was limited to CMV serostatus. Assigning TCR associations to individual alleles was difficult when HLA alleles, especially DR and DQ, strongly co-occurred. In this cohort, only TCR beta chains were sequenced, and detectable features were limited by the absence of alpha or paired-chain data. The presence/absence analyses assumed that sequencing depth was roughly uniform across donors, and that assumption may not be true. According to a later analysis, parvovirus B19, influenza, CMV and Epstein-Barr virus appeared linked to several top co-occurrence clusters. Three of the identified cytomegalovirus-associated TCR beta chains were confirmed in vitro to be specific for cytomegalovirus antigens.

Concerning this clone itself: What this receptor recognizes is not known. Per-base qualities were not stored, and no clone one base away is much larger.

The library was obtained by the immunoSEQ multiplex PCR assay. For the multiplex PCR, a mixture combining 60 forward primers for TCR Vbeta segments and 13 reverse primers for TCR Jbeta segments was used. The CDR3 region of rearranged TCR beta genes was amplified from genomic DNA by a multiplex PCR assay. On the Illumina HiSeq System, the amplified TCR beta libraries were sequenced as 87-base-pair reads. The authors' pipeline ran thus. A later analysis counted about 76 million unique TCR beta chains across the 690 or so repertoires, and around 9.9 million of these chains were shared by at least two donors. Raw reads were error-corrected and collapsed into unique sequences with a nearest-neighbor algorithm that merged closely related sequences to remove PCR and sequencing errors. CDR3 sequences were aligned to IMGT reference sequences to assign V, D and J gene segments. Each retained sequence needed at least a six-nucleotide match to both a V gene segment and a J gene segment. Rearrangements were called productive when the CDR3 lacked stop codons and stayed in frame with V and J; all others were non-productive. Following IMGT convention, CDR3 was defined as the stretch from the second conserved V-encoded cysteine up to the conserved J-encoded phenylalanine. In an earlier analysis of roughly 610 of the donors, sequences lacking an unambiguous match to a single V gene segment were excluded. In an earlier analysis of approximately 610 of the donors, V segments were called functional above 56.7% productive rearrangements and were called segregating when the between-donor standard deviation exceeded 5%. To diagnose cytomegalovirus status from the catalog of TCR beta chain sequences, a statistical classification framework was built. A later analysis assigned V and J genes by comparing TCR nucleotide sequences with IMGT/GENE-DB human TR gene sequences. In a later analysis, CDR3 sequences and most-parsimonious VDJ recombination scenarios were assigned using the TCRdist pipeline. In a later analysis, each TCR beta chain was defined by its CDR3 amino acid sequence together with its V-gene family, and reads without a unique V-gene family were excluded. As a way to deal with suspected cross-contamination and a sequencing artifact, a later analysis dropped over 550 nucleotide sequences that were highly shared and had low generation probability. In a later analysis, a clonal expansion index was calculated for each public chain from normalized within-repertoire ranks of inferred template counts. In a later analysis, generation probabilities were computed using a VDJ recombination model fitted to out-of-frame rearrangements, and the results were checked against IGoR. In a later analysis, TCR-TCR, TCR-HLA and TCR-CMV co-occurrence was scored with hypergeometric tests, and a repertoire-size bias correction was applied to TCR pairs. False discovery rates were estimated in a later analysis by permuting HLA or CMV assignments 20 times. A later analysis grouped co-occurring TCRs with DBSCAN, adding TCRdist sequence similarity when clustering within HLA-allele-positive subsets. Repertoires with fewer than 30,000 or more than 120,000 public chains were left out of co-occurrence clustering, as were five repertoires with anomalous nucleotide sharing. Here the immuneACCESS table is served through TCRdb, limited to in-frame sequences with V and J called. Missing clones are a known gap in these copies; in checked studies unresolved V genes cover under half, and the rest lacks a known reason. That table is the source of V, J and clone size, and D and trimming were worked out from the DNA. The sample has 95,000 to 110,000 clones on record, over 9.5% of them singletons. The biggest ten clones account for around 5.9% of the sample.

In the germline V gene (reference sequence), CDR1 corresponds to LNHDA and CDR2 to SQIVND. CDR3 length: 12 amino acids, cysteine to phenylalanine. Left in the record is the CDR3 DNA by itself, 36 bases read in frame from the first base. V loses 5 bases of germline sequence and J loses 7 bases, and the interval between the two ends is 9 bases. In total, approximately 700 healthy bone marrow donors made up the cohort. At the time of sampling, all cohort members were nominally healthy, though unrecorded immune exposures were likely present. The donor was CMV seropositive and was included in the group of 289 seropositive cohort members. A peripheral blood sample was collected from each donor, and TCR beta sequencing was performed on peripheral blood mononuclear cells. Genomic DNA extraction from the blood cell samples was performed with the Qiagen DNeasy Blood Extraction Kit.

The source is a man aged 35-49 years in good health and CMV-seropositive. Rearrangement joined TRBV19 to TRBJ2-1; TRBD1 might be the D gene, on 6 matching bases. Input material: PBMCs. The nucleotide sequence is TGTGCCAGTAGTGCAGGGGTTAATGAGCAGTTCTTC. Its protein is CASSAGVNEQFF.